The 3 T cell receptor beta chains below come from one sample, sequenced in a study of T cells in women clearing cervical HPV infection. Sequenced by immunoSEQ multiplex PCR; TCRdb stores in-frame clones only, minus some. In all, the sample yields about 17,000 clones. Specimen: blood buffy coat. Receptors originate from a woman between 18 and 70 years old with a cervical HPV16 infection that either progressed to CIN3+ or cleared (not recorded which).

Note on this clone: The read halts 3 residues ahead of the CDR3 end, with the missing end drawn from the germline J gene. The chain is built from TRBV19 and TRBJ1-1; tentatively, D is TRBD1 (5 bases). The ends were cut back, 0 bases at V and 4 bases at J, with 9 bases in the middle. The CDR3 is 14 amino acids. Germline V CDR1 and CDR2: LNHDA, SQIVND (reference sequence). The CDR3 DNA, read in part, is TGTGCCAGTAGTATAGAAGCAGGGCCCACTGAA. Amino acids: CASSIEAGPTE. The CDR3 in full is CASSIEAGPTEAFF.

With respect to this clone: The read falls 3 residues short of the CDR3 end, and the missing part is taken from the germline J gene. V is TRBV20-1 and J is TRBJ1-2, with no clear D. V gave up 7 bases and J gave up 2 bases, with 5 bases separating them. This CDR3 has 10 residues. Germline V gene sequence: CDR1 DFQATT, CDR2 SNEGSKA (reference sequence). CDR3 in amino acids: CSGQNYGYTF. Incomplete CDR3 DNA: TGCAGTGGGCAGAACTATGGC.

Points on this clone: The read is 3 residues too short to cover the CDR3 end, so that end is filled in from the germline J gene. The V and J genes are TRBV29-1 and TRBJ1-1; 8 positions match TRBD1. CDR1 is SQVTM and CDR2 is ANQGSEA in the germline V gene. The ends lost 7 bases at V and 1 base at J; junction bases unmatched: 8. The CDR3 is made up of 14 amino acids. The CDR3 bases that were read are TGCAGCGCGATCTTGGGGACAGGGAACACTGAA. This codes for CSAILGTGNTE. The entire CDR3 protein reads CSAILGTGNTEAFF.